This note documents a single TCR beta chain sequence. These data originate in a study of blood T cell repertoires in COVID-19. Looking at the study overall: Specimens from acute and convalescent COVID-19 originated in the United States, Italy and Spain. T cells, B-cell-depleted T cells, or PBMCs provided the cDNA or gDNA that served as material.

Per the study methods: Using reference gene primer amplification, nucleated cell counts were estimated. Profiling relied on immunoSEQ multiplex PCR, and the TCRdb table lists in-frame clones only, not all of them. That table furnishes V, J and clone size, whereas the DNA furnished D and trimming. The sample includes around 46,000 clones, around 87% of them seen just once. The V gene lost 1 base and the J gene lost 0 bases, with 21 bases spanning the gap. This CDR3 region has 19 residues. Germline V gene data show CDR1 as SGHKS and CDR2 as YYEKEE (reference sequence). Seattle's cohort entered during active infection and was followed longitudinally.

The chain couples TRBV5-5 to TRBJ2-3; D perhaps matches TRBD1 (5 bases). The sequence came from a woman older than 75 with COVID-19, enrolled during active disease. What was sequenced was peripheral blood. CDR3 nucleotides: TGTGCCAGCAGCTTGAGTCTTTTAGACAGAATTTCTAGCACAGATACGCAGTATTTT. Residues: CASSLSLLDRISSTDTQYF.